The 30 T cell receptor beta chains given below trace back to one sample, sequenced in a study of T cell responses to AZD1222 COVID-19 vaccine. Here immunoSEQ multiplex PCR was the method, and the copy in TCRdb shows in-frame clones only, minus some. Of about 85,000 clones detected, approximately 83% appear once; the ten largest clones hold approximately 8%. Here the sequenced sample was peripheral blood, taken on day 0 of AZD1222 vaccination. The receptors were gathered from an adult in good health.

V is TRBV7-6 and J is TRBJ2-7; 8 nucleotides line up with TRBD2. The CDR3 consists of 15 residues. V dropped 0 bases and J dropped 2; count of bases not matched to a gene: 3. Germline V gene sequence: CDR1 SGHVS, CDR2 FNYEAQ. In DNA, the CDR3 is TGTGCCAGCAGCTTAGCTGCAGCGGGAGCCTACGAGCAGTACTTC. This sequence encodes CASSLAAAGAYEQYF.

The J gene is TRBJ2-1, the V gene TRBV7-3; 7 bases fit TRBD2. The germline CDR1 and CDR2 sequences are SGHTA and FQGTGA. Trimming took 5 bases from V and 2 from J; bases not matched to a gene: 6. CDR3 size: 15 residues. The CDR3 reads CASSQGAGTYNEQFF. CDR3 DNA: TGTGCCAGCAGCCAGGGAGCGGGAACCTACAATGAGCAGTTCTTC.

The rearrangement links TRBV7-6 to TRBJ2-7; no clear D gene. The CDR3 length is 13 residues. Germline CDR1 is SGHVS and CDR2 is FNYEAQ. The V gene lost 2 bases and the J gene lost 5 bases, with 10 bases spanning the gap. The DNA for the CDR3 is TGTGCCAGCAGCTTAAGAAGTACTGACGAGCAGTACTTC. Its translation is CASSLRSTDEQYF. Complete variable domain (other parts from reference TRBV7-6 and TRBJ2-7): GAGVSQSPRYKVTKRGQDVALRCDPISGHVSLYWYRQALGQGPEFLTYFNYEAQQDKSGLPNDRFSAERPEGSISTLTIQRTEQRDSAMYRCASSLRSTDEQYFGPGTRLTVT.

J is TRBJ1-4 and V is TRBV7-6, with a tentative D call TRBD1 (5 bases). The CDR3 runs 15 residues. CDR1 is SGHVS, CDR2 FNYEAQ, per germline. Trimming shortened V by 4 bases and J by 4 bases, and 13 bases separated the two germline ends. DNA for the CDR3: TGTGCCAGCAGCTCCTCCGGGACGTTTAATGAAAAACTGTTTTTT. Its protein is CASSSSGTFNEKLFF.

The chain has TRBV9 and TRBJ2-3, with TRBD2 matching 13 bases. Germline V gene sequence: CDR1 SGDLS, CDR2 YYNGEE. The V gene end was trimmed by 1 base and the J gene end by 4 bases; junction bases not matched to a gene: 12. This CDR3 is built from 19 residues. This chain's CDR3 is CASSVRVTSGRAGADTQYF. The CDR3, as DNA: TGTGCCAGCAGCGTAAGGGTAACTAGCGGGAGGGCCGGGGCAGATACGCAGTATTTT.

The gene calls are TRBV6-6 and TRBJ1-3; 8 nucleotides line up with TRBD1. CDR1 is MNHNY, CDR2 SVGAGI, per germline (reference sequence). CDR3 length equals 15 residues. V shed 6 bases and J 0 bases; nucleotides not matched to a gene: 4. CDR3 DNA: TGTGCCAGCAGCTGGGACAGGACCTCTGGAAACACCATATATTTT. Translated, it gives CASSWDRTSGNTIYF.

The CDR3 loop reads CASSPTGGGQPQHF. Here the CDR3 DNA reads TGTGCCAGCAGCCCAACAGGGGGCGGGCAGCCCCAGCATTTT. The J gene is TRBJ1-5, the V gene TRBV6-5; 9 nucleotides agree with TRBD1. The ends lost 6 bases at V and 7 bases at J; junction bases unmatched: 7. The CDR3 length is 14 residues. From germline, CDR1 is MNHEY and CDR2 SVGAGI.

This chain links TRBV30 with TRBJ1-5; D is perhaps TRBD1 (5 bases). Per germline, CDR1 GTSNPN and CDR2 SVGIG (reference sequence). CDR3 length equals 14 residues. V was cut by 3 bases and J by 5 bases, with 14 bases left in between. CDR3 sequence (DNA): TGTGCCTGGAGGGGGGGAAGCAAGGATCAGCCCCAGCATTTT. Protein product: CAWRGGSKDQPQHF.

The rearrangement links TRBV7-8 to TRBJ2-7; 10 bases are shared with TRBD1. In germline, CDR1 is SGHVS, CDR2 FQNEAQ. This CDR3 has 15 amino acids. With 1 base clipped from V and 2 bases from J, the junction kept 2 bases outside the gene matches. CDR3 sequence (DNA): TGTGCCAGCAGCTTAGAGGGACAGGGGACCTACGAGCAGTACTTC. Translating gives CASSLEGQGTYEQYF.

This clone was found once. The chain employs TRBV7-2 and TRBJ2-7; 9 bases map to TRBD2. Losses at the gene ends were 5 bases for V and 3 bases for J; bases not matched to a gene: 8. Germline CDR1 reads SGHTA; CDR2 reads FQGNSA. CDR3 size: 15 residues. The CDR3 spells CASSQGTSTNYEQYF. CDR3 sequence (DNA): TGTGCCAGCAGCCAAGGGACTAGCACAAACTACGAGCAGTACTTC.

V and J are TRBV7-9 and TRBJ1-2, with D possibly matching TRBD1 (6 bases). V lost 4 bases to trimming and J lost 8 bases, with 17 bases between them. The CDR3 consists of 14 residues. The germline V gene has CDR1 SEHNR and CDR2 FQNEAQ (reference sequence). Written as DNA, the CDR3 is TGTGCCAGCAGCTCGCGAACAGGGTATCGAGGCTACACCTTC. This sequence encodes CASSSRTGYRGYTF.

CDR3: CSVRSPTRQGPNNSGANVLTF. The CDR3 nucleotides read TGCAGCGTTAGGTCCCCAACTAGACAGGGCCCTAACAACTCTGGGGCCAACGTCCTGACTTTC. This sequence joins TRBV29-1 and TRBJ2-6; 7 nucleotides agree with TRBD1. The CDR3 has 21 amino acids. V shed 5 bases, J shed 0 bases, and the junction held 22 bases outside the gene matches. Germline lookup yields CDR1 SQVTM and CDR2 ANQGSEA.

This chain joins TRBV10-3 and TRBJ1-6, with TRBD1 as a possible D gene (5 bases). This CDR3 comprises 13 residues. V lost 9 bases and J 6 bases, leaving 12 bases between the germline ends. In germline, CDR1 is ENHRY, CDR2 SYGVKD. CDR3 amino acids: CAILDSLNSPLHF. The CDR3 DNA follows: TGTGCCATTCTAGACAGCCTTAATTCACCCCTCCACTTT.

This chain connects TRBV4-3 to TRBJ1-1; 9 nucleotides match TRBD1. This CDR3 contains 17 residues. Losses at the gene ends were 0 bases for V and 1 base for J; bases not matched to a gene: 6. The germline gives CDR1 LGHNA, CDR2 YSLEER. The CDR3 nucleotides read TGCGCCAGCAGCCAAGATCGGATGACAGGGGGGAACACTGAAGCTTTCTTT. Translating it yields CASSQDRMTGGNTEAFF.

This chain links TRBV28 with TRBJ2-3; perhaps TRBD2 as D (7 bases). The CDR3 covers 16 residues. Germline CDR1 is MDHEN and CDR2 is SYDVKM. V lost 4 bases to trimming and J lost 1 base, with 15 bases between them. The CDR3 spells CASSWGGAMGTDTQYF. The CDR3 DNA reads as TGTGCCAGCAGTTGGGGGGGGGCTATGGGCACAGATACGCAGTATTTT.

This chain connects TRBV6-2 or TRBV6-3 to TRBJ2-1; possible D gene TRBD1, 5 bases. This CDR3 has 16 amino acids. V was shortened by 0 bases and J by 8 bases, with 17 bases between the two germline ends. Germline values: CDR1 MNHEY, CDR2 SVGEGT. The CDR3 spells CASSYSGQVEIHEQFF. The CDR3 nucleotides are TGTGCCAGCAGTTACTCGGGGCAGGTAGAGATACATGAGCAGTTCTTC.

The V and J genes are TRBV9 and TRBJ2-7; possibly TRBD2 for D (5 bases). The CDR3 has 16 amino acids. V was shortened by 0 bases and J by 1 base, with 14 bases between the two germline ends. Germline V gene sequence: CDR1 SGDLS, CDR2 YYNGEE. CDR3 nucleotide sequence: TGTGCCAGCAGCGTAGGCCCGCTTAGCGTATCCTACGAGCAGTACTTC. This codes for CASSVGPLSVSYEQYF.

The chain has TRBV19 and TRBJ2-7, with TRBD1 as a possible D gene (5 bases). This CDR3 comprises 17 residues. CDR1 LNHDA and CDR2 SQIVND come from the germline V gene (reference sequence). The V end was cut by 1 base, the J end by 1 base, with 17 bases between. The chain's CDR3 is CASSIGGAGFRSYEQYF. CDR3 DNA sequence: TGTGCCAGTAGTATAGGTGGGGCAGGTTTCAGATCCTACGAGCAGTACTTC.

The chain joins TRBV5-5 to TRBJ2-2; no clear D gene. V was shortened by 1 base and J by 3 bases, with 4 bases between the two germline ends. Germline CDR1 SGHKS, CDR2 YYEKEE (reference sequence). There are 13 residues in the CDR3. The CDR3 DNA follows: TGTGCCAGCAGCTTGATAGACACCGGGGAGCTGTTTTTT. Its translation is CASSLIDTGELFF.

The rearrangement uses TRBV4-3 and TRBJ1-1; D remains unclear. V lost 5 bases, J lost 5 bases, and 12 bases lay in between. Germline-derived CDR1 and CDR2 are LGHNA and YSLEER. The CDR3 loop spans 13 amino acids. The CDR3 sequence: CASSSLTGTEAFF. CDR3 bases: TGCGCCAGCAGCTCGCTGACGGGTACTGAAGCTTTCTTT.

The V and J genes are TRBV4-2 and TRBJ2-7; weak D call: TRBD2 (5 bases). Germline-derived CDR1 and CDR2 are LGHNA and YNFKEQ. The ends were cut back, 0 bases at V and 6 bases at J, with 9 bases in the middle. The CDR3 totals 13 residues. The CDR3 sequence is CASSQDLGSEQYF. The CDR3 coding sequence is TGTGCCAGCAGCCAAGATCTTGGGAGCGAGCAGTACTTC.

V gene TRBV5-5 combines with J gene TRBJ1-1; 7 bases are shared with TRBD1. In germline, CDR1 is SGHKS, CDR2 YYEKEE (reference sequence). The CDR3 covers 13 residues. The ends lost 5 bases at V and 10 bases at J; junction bases unmatched: 11. CDR3 coding DNA: TGTGCCAGCAGTACGGACAGGAACTTTAGAGCTTTCTTT. Translated, it gives CASSTDRNFRAFF.

This clone was observed once. This sequence joins TRBV18 and TRBJ2-1; D is undetermined. The CDR3 extends over 10 amino acids. V lost 8 bases, J lost 5 bases, and 4 bases lay in between. CDR1 KGHSH and CDR2 LQKENI come from the germline V gene. CDR3: CASKNNEQFF. For the CDR3, the DNA is TGTGCCAGCAAGAACAATGAGCAGTTCTTC.

This clone was recorded a few times. The genes are TRBV27 and TRBJ2-7; 11 nucleotides agree with TRBD2. The germline V gene has CDR1 MNHEY and CDR2 SMNVEV (reference sequence). Losses at the gene ends were 6 bases for V and 2 bases for J; bases not matched to a gene: 6. The CDR3 is 15 residues long. The CDR3 loop reads CASSQLAGGPYEQYF. As DNA, the CDR3 is TGTGCCAGCAGCCAATTAGCGGGAGGGCCCTACGAGCAGTACTTC.

The genes are TRBV20-1 and TRBJ1-2; 8 nucleotides match TRBD1. This CDR3 is 11 amino acids long. CDR1 DFQATT and CDR2 SNEGSKA come from the germline V gene (reference sequence). V lost 6 bases to trimming and J lost 9 bases; unmatched junction nucleotides: 6. The CDR3 DNA sequence: TGCAGTGCCTCGGACAGGGATAGCTACACCTTC. Translation: CSASDRDSYTF.

V is TRBV28 and J is TRBJ1-5; D unclear. V was trimmed by 11 bases and J by 4 bases, leaving 15 bases between them. Germline V CDR1 and CDR2: MDHEN, SYDVKM. The CDR3 length is 13 residues. The CDR3 nucleotides read TGTGCCCACCGTGGCACAAGGAATCAGCCCCAGCATTTT. It codes for CAHRGTRNQPQHF.

This chain uses TRBV12-3 or TRBV12-4 with TRBJ1-6; D ambiguous. The CDR3 has 13 residues. V lost 4 bases and J lost 7, with 8 bases in between. The DNA of the CDR3 is TGTGCCAGCAGTTATGGAGGGAATTCACCCCTCCACTTT. Translating it yields CASSYGGNSPLHF.

V is TRBV6-5 and J is TRBJ2-3; D is possibly TRBD1 (6 bases). This CDR3 is built from 14 residues. V lost 4 bases to trimming and J lost 4 bases, with 12 bases between them. CDR1 and CDR2 (germline): MNHEY, SVGAGI. Here the CDR3 reads CASSWAGAADTQYF. In DNA form, the CDR3 reads TGTGCCAGCAGTTGGGCAGGGGCAGCAGATACGCAGTATTTT.

The rearrangement uses TRBV5-4 and TRBJ2-7; the D is unclear. Trimming took off 0 bases at V and 0 bases at J, with 13 bases between the two ends. CDR3 length: 16 amino acids. Germline CDR1 and CDR2: SGHNT and YYREEE (reference sequence). The CDR3 DNA follows: TGTGCCAGCAGCTTGGGTGTAGGTATTAGCTCCTACGAGCAGTACTTC. It is translated as CASSLGVGISSYEQYF.

The V call is TRBV5-6, the J call TRBJ1-5; 7 bases match TRBD1. Trimming took 1 base from V and 7 from J; bases not matched to a gene: 2. This CDR3 is 13 amino acids long. Germline values: CDR1 SGHDT, CDR2 YYEEEE. CDR3 residues: CASSLTGDQPQHF. The CDR3 DNA follows: TGTGCCAGCAGCTTGACAGGGGACCAGCCCCAGCATTTT.